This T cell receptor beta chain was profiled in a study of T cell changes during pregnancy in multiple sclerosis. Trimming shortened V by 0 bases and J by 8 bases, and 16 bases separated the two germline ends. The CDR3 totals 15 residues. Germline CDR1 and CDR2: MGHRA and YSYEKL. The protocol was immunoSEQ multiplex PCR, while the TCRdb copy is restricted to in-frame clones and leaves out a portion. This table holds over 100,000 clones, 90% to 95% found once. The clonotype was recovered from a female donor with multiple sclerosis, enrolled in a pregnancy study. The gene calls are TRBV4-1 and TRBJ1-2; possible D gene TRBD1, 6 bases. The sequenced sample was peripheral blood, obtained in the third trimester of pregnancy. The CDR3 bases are TGCGCCAGCAGCCAAGATCGGACAGCCTTTAAGGGCTACACCTTC. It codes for CASSQDRTAFKGYTF.